Listed below are T cell receptor beta chains from one sample, sequenced in a study of cytomegalovirus exposure and HLA in healthy donors. Only in-frame clones appear in the TCRdb table, and some are missing; sequencing was by immunoSEQ multiplex PCR. The sample lists approximately 140,000 clones; roughly 63% were seen once. The sequencing sample was made of PBMCs. The receptors come from a woman aged 55-70 years in good health and CMV-seropositive. CDR3s include the opening cysteine and the closing phenylalanine or tryptophan. Fields, in order: D gene, clone size, J gene, V gene, CDR3 protein, CDR3 DNA. A D gene is named only where the DNA matches it firmly. For some rows the clone size is stated as once, few or many, or as a class when expanded; others skip it.

>TRBD1|NA|TRBJ1-1|TRBV2
CASIRQGSTEAFF
TGTGCCAGCATCCGACAGGGGAGCACTGAAGCTTTCTTT
>TRBD2|NA|TRBJ2-3|TRBV7-2
CASSARGLAGDWITDTQYF
TGTGCCAGCAGCGCCCGGGGACTAGCGGGAGATTGGATAACAGATACGCAGTATTTT
>NA|once|TRBJ2-2|TRBV6-4
CATTEGGALKFIGELFF
TGTGCCACCACCGAGGGGGGGGCCCTAAAATTTATTGGGGAGCTGTTTTTT
>TRBD1|NA|TRBJ2-5|TRBV28
CASSRGTAYQETQYF
TGTGCCAGCAGTAGGGGGACAGCGTACCAAGAGACCCAGTACTTC
>NA|NA|TRBJ1-5|TRBV28
CASSSPIGSQPQHF
TGTGCCAGCAGTTCCCCAATCGGTTCTCAGCCCCAGCATTTT
>NA|NA|TRBJ2-3|TRBV2
CASSATAVGTQYF
TGTGCCAGCAGTGCTACCGCGGTGGGTACGCAGTATTTT
>NA|NA|TRBJ1-4|TRBV4-2
CASSQDRQGNEKLFF
TGTGCCAGCAGCCAAGACCGGCAGGGAAATGAAAAACTGTTTTTT
>TRBD2|NA|TRBJ2-7|TRBV15
CATRDGTSGTRFLYEQYF
TGTGCCACCAGAGACGGGACATCCGGGACTAGGTTCCTCTACGAGCAGTACTTC
>TRBD1|NA|TRBJ1-2|TRBV27
CASSSPEGAFNYGYTF
TGTGCCAGCAGTTCCCCGGAGGGGGCCTTTAACTATGGCTACACCTTC
>NA|NA|TRBJ2-2|TRBV6-5
CALGLLTGELFF
TGTGCCTTGGGACTCCTCACCGGGGAGCTGTTTTTT